What follows is one T cell receptor (beta chain) and its context. The CDR3 is 17 amino acids. V was cut by 0 bases and J by 0 bases, with 13 bases left in between. Germline assignment: CDR1 LNHNV and CDR2 YYDKDF (reference sequence). This specimen comes from a study of blood T cell repertoires in COVID-19. Profiled with immunoSEQ multiplex PCR; TCRdb holds only in-frame clones, not every one. Found here are some 140,000 clones, just under 85% of them singletons; the top ten hold just over 9%. The clonotype was recovered from a man aged 50-60 years who had recovered from COVID-19. The rearrangement uses TRBV15 and TRBJ2-3; D uncertain. The sample was PBMCs or T cells enriched from blood (not recorded which). The CDR3, as DNA: TGTGCCACCAGCAGAGATCCCGGCAGGTTGAGCACAGATACGCAGTATTTT. This translates into CATSRDPGRLSTDTQYF.